A single sample is the source of the 29 T cell receptor beta chains below, sequenced in a study of lymphopenia after photon versus proton radiotherapy. TCRdb's copy holds only in-frame clones and misses some; the assay was immunoSEQ multiplex PCR. The sample carries about 65,000 clones, approximately 87% recorded once. This sample comprised peripheral blood, obtained from a patient treated with proton-based radiotherapy. The receptors were gathered from a man of 80 years or more with esophageal cancer.

The chain carries TRBV4-1 and TRBJ2-7, with 10 positions matching TRBD1. V shed 4 bases and J 4 bases; nucleotides not matched to a gene: 7. Per the germline V gene, CDR1 is MGHRA and CDR2 is YSYEKL. This CDR3 spans 15 amino acids. The CDR3: CASSLAGTGVYEQYF. The CDR3 DNA sequence: TGCGCCAGCAGCCTCGCAGGGACAGGGGTGTACGAGCAGTACTTC.

The CDR3 DNA reads TGTGCCAGCAGCACCTTCTCCAATGAGCAGTTCTTC. Amino acid sequence: CASSTFSNEQFF. The chain recombines TRBV7-9 with TRBJ2-1; D is unresolved. The germline V gene has CDR1 SEHNR and CDR2 FQNEAQ (reference sequence). There are 12 residues in the CDR3. V was trimmed by 5 bases and J by 6 bases, leaving 8 bases between them.

The genes are TRBV4-3 and TRBJ2-3, with a possible D match to TRBD2 (7 bases). The V gene lost 3 bases and the J gene lost 6 bases, with 10 bases spanning the gap. CDR3 length: 13 residues. The germline gives CDR1 LGHNA, CDR2 YSLEER. CDR3 sequence reads: CASSQRGGDTQYF. The CDR3 DNA sequence: TGCGCCAGCAGCCAGAGGGGGGGGGATACGCAGTATTTT.

The V call is TRBV6-1, the J call TRBJ2-2; the match to TRBD1 covers 9 bases. V gave up 2 bases and J gave up 6 bases; unmatched junction bases: 4. Germline V gives CDR1 MNHNS, CDR2 SASEGT. CDR3 length: 15 residues. The CDR3 DNA reads as TGTGCCAGCAGTGAACTACAGGGGGCGGCCGGGGAGCTGTTTTTT. Its protein product is CASSELQGAAGELFF.

This chain uses TRBV11-2 with TRBJ2-7, with D unclear. The CDR3 extends over 15 amino acids. The germline V and J ends were trimmed by 2 bases and 2 bases, with 13 bases remaining between them. Germline CDR1 is SGHAT and CDR2 is FQNNGV. This CDR3 is CASSLNPAPAYEQYF. Written as DNA, the CDR3 is TGTGCCAGCAGCTTAAATCCCGCCCCCGCCTACGAGCAGTACTTC.

The chain combines TRBV6-4 with TRBJ2-1; the match to TRBD2 covers 8 bases. The CDR3 spans 15 residues. Germline V lookup: CDR1 MRHNA, CDR2 SNTAGT. With 1 base clipped from V and 9 bases from J, the junction kept 8 bases outside the gene matches. The CDR3 region has the DNA TGTGCCAGCAGTGACTGGTCGGGAGGGCTGGGTGAGCAGTTCTTC. Translating gives CASSDWSGGLGEQFF.

This chain connects TRBV6-5 to TRBJ1-1, with D unclear. The CDR3 runs 13 residues. V dropped 7 bases and J dropped 5 bases, with 14 bases sitting between them. The V gene's germline CDR1 is MNHEY and CDR2 SVGAGI. The CDR3 sequence is CASKGRPRTEAFF. In DNA form, the CDR3 reads TGTGCCAGCAAGGGCAGGCCGAGAACTGAAGCTTTCTTT.

The V and J genes are TRBV5-8 and TRBJ2-7; D unclear. Germline V gives CDR1 SGHTS, CDR2 YDEGEE. The CDR3 totals 14 residues. Trimming removed 0 bases at V and 0 bases at J, with 7 bases between. The CDR3 sequence: CASSLEPSSYEQYF. CDR3 nucleotide sequence: TGTGCCAGCAGCTTGGAACCCTCCTCCTACGAGCAGTACTTC.

The chain employs TRBV6-1 and TRBJ2-7; a weak D match, TRBD2 (6 bases). Germline V CDR1 and CDR2: MNHNS, SASEGT. The V gene lost 1 base and the J gene lost 5 bases, with 12 bases spanning the gap. The CDR3 is 14 amino acids. CDR3 sequence: CASSEVGGWNEQYF. Here the CDR3 DNA reads TGTGCCAGCAGTGAAGTCGGAGGGTGGAACGAGCAGTACTTC.

Points on this clone: The junction and the germline gene differ at one end; a read error may be behind it. V and J are TRBV29-1 and TRBJ2-7; 9 bases fit TRBD1. The CDR3 sequence is 13 residues long. The germline gives CDR1 SQVTM, CDR2 ANQGSEA. CDR3 amino acids: CSAEQGATGEQYF. The DNA for the CDR3 is TGCAGCGCTGAACAGGGGGCTACGGGCGAGCAGTACTTC.

This clone has a single count. The V gene is TRBV6-6, the J gene TRBJ2-5, with D perhaps assigned TRBD1 or TRBD2 (5 bases each). The CDR3 loop spans 14 amino acids. The germline gives CDR1 MNHNY, CDR2 SVGAGI (reference sequence). With 6 bases removed from V and 5 bases from J, the gap between germline ends came to 16 bases. CDR3 in amino acids: CASSPVGARETQYF. The CDR3 bases are TGTGCCAGCAGCCCAGTCGGGGCACGGGAGACCCAGTACTTC.

V usage is TRBV30 and J usage is TRBJ2-1; 14 positions agree with TRBD2. Germline trimming cut 6 bases from V and 3 bases from J; bases unmatched to any gene: 16. CDR1 GTSNPN and CDR2 SVGIG come from the germline V gene (reference sequence). This CDR3 is built from 19 residues. DNA for the CDR3: TGTGCCTGCCGTCGACAGCTTGGACTAGCGGGAGGTCTCTACAATGAGCAGTTCTTC. Residues: CACRRQLGLAGGLYNEQFF.

The gene calls are TRBV5-4 and TRBJ2-3; 8 positions match TRBD2. This CDR3 comprises 16 residues. The junction had 8 bases not matched to a gene; V was cut back by 1 base and J by 4 bases. In germline, CDR1 is SGHNT, CDR2 YYREEE (reference sequence). The CDR3 DNA reads as TGTGCCAGCAGCTTGTCGTTTCGGGGGGGATCAGATACGCAGTATTTT. Translating it yields CASSLSFRGGSDTQYF. The full variable domain, rest sourced from reference TRBV5-4 and TRBJ2-3, is ETGVTQSPTHLIKTRGQQVTLRCSSQSGHNTVSWYQQALGQGPQFIFQYYREEENGRGNFPPRFSGLQFPNYSSELNVNALELDDSALYLCASSLSFRGGSDTQYFGPGTRLTVL.

The V and J genes are TRBV6-1 and TRBJ2-5, with 8 bases aligning to TRBD2. V shed 8 bases, J shed 5 bases, and the junction held 13 bases outside the gene matches. The CDR3 covers 15 residues. Germline V lookup: CDR1 MNHNS, CDR2 SASEGT. CDR3 sequence reads: CASDPGTRSWETQYF. DNA for the CDR3: TGTGCCAGCGATCCCGGGACTAGGTCCTGGGAGACCCAGTACTTC.

This chain connects TRBV7-6 to TRBJ2-5; D ambiguous. The germline V and J ends were trimmed by 9 bases and 5 bases, with 10 bases remaining between them. Germline loops: CDR1 SGHVS, CDR2 FNYEAQ. The CDR3 loop spans 11 amino acids. The CDR3 bases are TGTGCCAGTCGGGTATCGGAGACCCAGTACTTC. This encodes CASRVSETQYF.

The chain couples TRBV6-5 to TRBJ2-3; tentatively, D is TRBD1 (5 bases). V dropped 4 bases and J dropped 2 bases, with 10 bases sitting between them. Germline lookup yields CDR1 MNHEY and CDR2 SVGAGI. The CDR3 totals 14 residues. The CDR3 region has the DNA TGTGCCAGCAGTTCACGACAGACCACAGATACGCAGTATTTT. The encoded protein is CASSSRQTTDTQYF.

The rearrangement links TRBV21-1 to TRBJ2-5; TRBD2 reflects the table's D call only, with no check against the DNA. TRBV21-1 is shown as a pseudogene. The CDR3 runs 19 residues. CDR3 amino acids: CASSKAFSVASGRIETQYF. Here the CDR3 DNA reads TGTGCCAGCAGCAAAGCTTTCTCTGTGGCTAGCGGGAGAATAGAGACCCAGTACTTC.

This chain connects TRBV15 to TRBJ2-1; D not certain. CDR1 is LNHNV, CDR2 YYDKDF, per germline (reference sequence). Trimming shortened V by 0 bases and J by 1 base, and 10 bases separated the two germline ends. The CDR3 length is 16 residues. The CDR3 reads CATSRDYTESYNEQFF. In DNA, the CDR3 is TGTGCCACCAGCAGAGATTATACCGAGTCCTACAATGAGCAGTTCTTC. The variable domain in full, completed from reference TRBV15 and TRBJ2-1, reads DAMVIQNPRYQVTQFGKPVTLSCSQTLNHNVMYWYQQKSSQAPKLLFHYYDKDFNNEADTPDNFQSRRPNTSFCFLDIRSPGLGDTAMYLCATSRDYTESYNEQFFGPGTRLTVL.

The chain uses TRBV5-8 and TRBJ2-2, with 9 bases matching TRBD1. CDR3 size: 14 residues. Per the germline V gene, CDR1 is SGHTS and CDR2 is YDEGEE. The junction had 6 bases not matched to a gene; V was cut back by 2 bases and J by 10 bases. CDR3 loop: CASSFGQGREELFF. The CDR3 nucleotides read TGTGCCAGCAGCTTTGGACAGGGGCGAGAGGAGCTGTTTTTT.

The J gene is TRBJ2-5, the V gene TRBV11-2; TRBD1 aligns across 9 bases. The tail of the sequence fits TRBJ2-7 better, so the J call may be wrong. The CDR3 loop spans 14 amino acids. CDR1 is SGHAT, CDR2 FQNNGV, per germline. The CDR3 nucleotides are TGTGCCAGCAGCTCACAGGGGGCTTATTTCGAGCAGTACTTC. It encodes CASSSQGAYFEQYF.

This clone occurred once. The J gene is TRBJ2-4, the V gene TRBV12-5, with D tentatively TRBD1 or TRBD2 (5 bases each). There are 14 residues in the CDR3. Germline V CDR1 and CDR2: LGHNT, FRNRAP. V gave up 7 bases and J gave up 9 bases, with 19 bases separating them. CDR3 sequence: CASALGEQSSIQYF. The CDR3 bases are TGTGCTAGTGCCTTGGGGGAACAGTCCAGCATTCAGTACTTC.

The V call is TRBV6-5, the J call TRBJ2-1, with D tentatively TRBD1 (5 bases). CDR3 size: 15 residues. V lost 7 bases and J 2 bases, leaving 15 bases between the germline ends. Germline CDR1 MNHEY, CDR2 SVGAGI. As DNA, the CDR3 is TGTGCCAGCAACAGGAGACCCGAACCCTACAATGAGCAGTTCTTC. It specifies CASNRRPEPYNEQFF.

The genes are TRBV30 and TRBJ2-5; no firm D call. Matching the DNA end better, TRBJ2-7 makes the J call doubtful. CDR1 is GTSNPN and CDR2 is SVGIG in the germline V gene (reference sequence). The CDR3 is made up of 13 amino acids. The DNA of the CDR3 is TGTGCCTGGAGTGTGAGCCTTTACTACGAGCAGTACTTC. Translating gives CAWSVSLYYEQYF.

The J gene is TRBJ2-4, the V gene TRBV5-5; D remains ambiguous. This CDR3 has 15 amino acids. V lost 0 bases and J lost 0, with 7 bases in between. Germline V gives CDR1 SGHKS, CDR2 YYEKEE (reference sequence). CDR3 DNA sequence: TGTGCCAGCAGCTTGGGCAGCCTAGCCAAAAACATTCAGTACTTC. Its protein is CASSLGSLAKNIQYF.

The chain is built from TRBV5-4 and TRBJ2-1, with 11 bases fitting TRBD2. This CDR3 has 15 amino acids. V shed 3 bases, J shed 8 bases, and the junction held 7 bases outside the gene matches. Germline CDR1 and CDR2: SGHNT and YYREEE (reference sequence). CDR3 DNA: TGTGCCAGCAGCTCGACCGGGACTAGCGGTGATGAGCAGTTCTTC. Its protein is CASSSTGTSGDEQFF.

In its sample, this clone was seen a few times. The chain recombines TRBV5-6 with TRBJ1-3, with unresolved D. The germline V and J ends were trimmed by 2 bases and 1 base, with 7 bases remaining between them. Germline V gene lookup returns CDR1 SGHDT and CDR2 YYEEEE. This CDR3 region has 14 residues. This CDR3 reads CASSFGVSGNTIYF. The DNA for the CDR3 is TGTGCCAGCAGCTTCGGTGTGTCTGGAAACACCATATATTTT.

Worth noting for this clone: At one end, the junction sequence differs from germline, possibly due to a read error. CDR3 DNA sequence: TGTGCCAGCAGTTCGGTCGGGCAGGGGAGACACTTC. Its protein is CASSSVGQGRHF. The chain is built from TRBV6-6 and TRBJ2-5; weak D call: TRBD1 (6 bases). Per germline, CDR1 MNHNY and CDR2 SVGAGI (reference sequence). The CDR3 extends over 12 amino acids.

CDR3: CASSPGGAVGYTF. The DNA for the CDR3 is TGTGCCAGCAGCCCGGGGGGGGCAGTTGGCTACACCTTC. The chain is built from TRBV11-2 and TRBJ1-2, with TRBD1 as a possible D gene (6 bases). Trimming shortened V by 5 bases and J by 7 bases, and 14 bases separated the two germline ends. CDR1 and CDR2 (germline): SGHAT, FQNNGV. The CDR3 spans 13 residues.

V and J are TRBV25-1 and TRBJ1-5; D unresolved. The germline gives CDR1 MGHDK, CDR2 SYGVNS. Trimming took 3 bases from V and 5 from J, leaving 11 bases between them. The CDR3 covers 14 residues. DNA for the CDR3: TGTGCCAGCAGTGACCTCTACATGGATCAGCCCCAGCATTTT. Its protein product is CASSDLYMDQPQHF.